This T cell receptor (beta chain) came from a study of blood T cell repertoires in COVID-19. Study at large: Acute and convalescent COVID-19 samples came from the United States, Italy and Spain.

Original analysis: By means of reference gene primer amplification, nucleated cell counts were estimated. The table came from immunoSEQ multiplex PCR; TCRdb's copy has only in-frame clones and leaves some out. That table is the source of V, J and clone size, and D and trimming were worked out from the DNA. In the table there are about 320,000 clones, 90% to 95% of which are singletons. Residents of 24 US areas, aged about 18 to 100 years, made up the participants. Membership in each cohort depended on participant-reported clinical history. Trimming removed 6 bases from V and 0 bases from J, with 9 bases in between. Germline V gene data show CDR1 as LNHDA and CDR2 as SQIVND (reference sequence). The CDR3 consists of 14 residues.

The sequence was obtained from a woman aged 25 to 45 who had been exposed to COVID-19. Sequencing was done on a sample of PBMCs or T cells enriched from blood (not recorded which). The chain joins TRBV19 to TRBJ2-1; D gene unclear. CDR3 loop: CASSPVSSYNEQFF. DNA of the CDR3: TGTGCCAGTAGCCCGGTAAGCTCCTACAATGAGCAGTTCTTC. The entire variable domain, with the rest obtained from reference TRBV19 and TRBJ2-1, is as follows: DGGITQSPKYLFRKEGQNVTLSCEQNLNHDAMYWYRQDPGQGLRLIYYSQIVNDFQKGDIAEGYSVSREKKESFPLTVTSAQKNPTAFYLCASSPVSSYNEQFFGPGTRLTVL.